The text below deals with one TCR beta chain. Its antigen is undetermined. Ophthalmopathy-affected donors exhibited moderate-to-severe activity, CAS ≥3, NOSPECS ≥4, and duration under 3 months. This sample is part of a study of Graves' ophthalmopathy and Graves' hyperthyroidism. Notes on the study in general: Most expanded thyroid clonotypes above 0.001 frequency also appeared in blood.

Investigators amplified TCR beta CDR3 regions from RNA transcripts. Investigators did first-round RT-PCR with HTBI primers, then second-round multiplex PCR. One entry per CDR3 protein, called by TCRdb with MiXCR from the multiplex PCR reads. The table records 650,000 to 900,000 distinct CDR3 sequences, around 40% of them present only once. The receptor comes from an adult man with Graves' ophthalmopathy. The sequenced sample was peripheral blood.

This CDR3 is CASSLVGDMTLHF. The CDR3 bases are TGTGCCAGCAGCTTAGTGGGGGATATGACCCTCCACTTT. The chain joins TRBV7-9 to TRBJ1-6; D possibly corresponds to TRBD1 (5 bases). CDR3 length: 13 residues. Per germline, CDR1 SEHNR and CDR2 FQNEAQ (reference sequence). Trimming shortened V by 1 base and J by 14 bases, and 12 bases separated the two germline ends. The whole variable domain, remainder taken from reference TRBV7-9 and TRBJ1-6, is DTGVSQNPRHKITKRGQNVTFRCDPISEHNRLYWYRQTLGQGPEFLTYFQNEAQLEKSRLLSDRFSAERPKGSFSTLEIQRTEQGDSAMYLCASSLVGDMTLHFGNGTRLTVT.